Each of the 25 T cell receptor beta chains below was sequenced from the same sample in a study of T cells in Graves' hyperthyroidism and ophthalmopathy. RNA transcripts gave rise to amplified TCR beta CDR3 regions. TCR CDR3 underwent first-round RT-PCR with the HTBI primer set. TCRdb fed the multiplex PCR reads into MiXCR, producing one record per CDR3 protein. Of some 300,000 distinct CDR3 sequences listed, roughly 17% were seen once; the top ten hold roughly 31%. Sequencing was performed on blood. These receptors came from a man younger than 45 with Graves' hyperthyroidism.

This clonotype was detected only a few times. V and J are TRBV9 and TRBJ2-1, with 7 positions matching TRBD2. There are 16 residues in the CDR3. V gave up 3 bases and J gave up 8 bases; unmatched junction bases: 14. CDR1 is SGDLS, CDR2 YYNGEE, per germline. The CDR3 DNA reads TGTGCCAGCAGCGGGGGGGGGGAGCTTGGGGGACATGAGCAGTTCTTC. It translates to CASSGGGELGGHEQFF.

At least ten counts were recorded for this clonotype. The CDR3 DNA reads TGTGCCAGCAGTTACCATGTAAGCGGACCGTTCTCTGGGGCCAACGTCCTGACTTTC. Its protein product is CASSYHVSGPFSGANVLTF. This chain connects TRBV6-5 to TRBJ2-6, with a tentative D call TRBD2 (5 bases). The V gene lost 2 bases and the J gene lost 0 bases, with 17 bases spanning the gap. Germline values: CDR1 MNHEY, CDR2 SVGAGI. The CDR3 runs to 19 residues.

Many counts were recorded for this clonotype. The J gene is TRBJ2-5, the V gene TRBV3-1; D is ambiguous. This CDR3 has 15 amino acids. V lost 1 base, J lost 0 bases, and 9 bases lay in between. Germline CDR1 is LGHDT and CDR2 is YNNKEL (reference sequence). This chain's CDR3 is CASSQGGLYQETQYF. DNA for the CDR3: TGTGCCAGCAGCCAAGGGGGTCTGTACCAAGAGACCCAGTACTTC.

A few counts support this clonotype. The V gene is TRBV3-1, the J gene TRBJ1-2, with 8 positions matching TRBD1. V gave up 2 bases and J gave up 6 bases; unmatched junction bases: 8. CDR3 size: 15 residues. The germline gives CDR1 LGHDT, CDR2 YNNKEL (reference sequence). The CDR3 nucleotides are TGTGCCAGCAGCCAATTGGTTCGGGACAGGAATGGCTACACCTTC. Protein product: CASSQLVRDRNGYTF.

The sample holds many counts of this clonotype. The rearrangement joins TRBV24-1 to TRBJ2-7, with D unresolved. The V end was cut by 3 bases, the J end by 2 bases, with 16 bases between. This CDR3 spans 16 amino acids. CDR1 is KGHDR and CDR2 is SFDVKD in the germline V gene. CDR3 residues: CATSDRTESLTYEQYF. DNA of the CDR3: TGTGCCACCAGTGATCGGACGGAGTCTCTTACCTACGAGCAGTACTTC.

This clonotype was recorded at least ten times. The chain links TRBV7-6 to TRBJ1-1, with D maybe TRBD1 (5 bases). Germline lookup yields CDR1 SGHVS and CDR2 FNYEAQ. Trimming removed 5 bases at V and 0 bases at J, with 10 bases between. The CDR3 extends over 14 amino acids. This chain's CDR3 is CASSHPGMNTEAFF. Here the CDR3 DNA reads TGTGCCAGCAGCCACCCAGGGATGAACACTGAAGCTTTCTTT.

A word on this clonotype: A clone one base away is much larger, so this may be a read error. CDR3 bases: TGTGCCAGCAGCTTAGACCGCTATGGCGACACCTTC. It is translated as CASSLDRYGDTF. The chain joins TRBV11-2 to TRBJ1-2; D not resolved. The CDR3 loop spans 12 amino acids. Per germline, CDR1 SGHAT and CDR2 FQNNGV.

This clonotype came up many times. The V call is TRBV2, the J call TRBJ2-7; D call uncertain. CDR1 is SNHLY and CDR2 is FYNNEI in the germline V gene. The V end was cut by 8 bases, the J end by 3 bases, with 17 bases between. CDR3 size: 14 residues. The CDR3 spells CASPSVLLGYEQYF. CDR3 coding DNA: TGTGCCAGCCCATCCGTGTTGCTTGGCTACGAGCAGTACTTC.

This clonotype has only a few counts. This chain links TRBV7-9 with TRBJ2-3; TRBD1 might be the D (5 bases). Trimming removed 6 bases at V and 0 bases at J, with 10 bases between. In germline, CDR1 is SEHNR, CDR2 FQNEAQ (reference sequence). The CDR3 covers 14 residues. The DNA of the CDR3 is TGTGCCAGCAGTTGGACACCTAGCACAGATACGCAGTATTTT. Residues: CASSWTPSTDTQYF.

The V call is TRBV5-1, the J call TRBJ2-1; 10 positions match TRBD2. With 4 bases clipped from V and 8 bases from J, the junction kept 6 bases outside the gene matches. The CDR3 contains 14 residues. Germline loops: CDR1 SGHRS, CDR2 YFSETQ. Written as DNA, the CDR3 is TGCGCCAGCAGCGTCTCTAGCGGGAGATATGAGCAGTTCTTC. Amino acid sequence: CASSVSSGRYEQFF.

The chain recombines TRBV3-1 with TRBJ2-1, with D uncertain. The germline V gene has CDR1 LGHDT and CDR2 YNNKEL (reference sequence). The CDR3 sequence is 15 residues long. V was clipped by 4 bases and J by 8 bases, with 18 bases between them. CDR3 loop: CASSPGYMRSHEQFF. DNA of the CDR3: TGTGCCAGCAGCCCCGGATATATGAGGTCCCATGAGCAGTTCTTC.

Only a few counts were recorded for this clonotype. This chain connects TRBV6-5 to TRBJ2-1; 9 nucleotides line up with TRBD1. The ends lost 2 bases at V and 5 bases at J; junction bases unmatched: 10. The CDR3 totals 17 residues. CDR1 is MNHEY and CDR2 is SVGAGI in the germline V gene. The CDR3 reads CASSYPMRQGVDNEQFF. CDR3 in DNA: TGTGCCAGCAGTTACCCGATGCGACAGGGGGTCGACAATGAGCAGTTCTTC.

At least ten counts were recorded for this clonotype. CDR3 bases: TGCGCCAGCAGCGCCGCCCAGGGGGCGGGGGGCTACACCTTC. This gives the protein CASSAAQGAGGYTF. The rearrangement joins TRBV4-1 to TRBJ1-2, with TRBD1 matching over 8 bases. The V and J ends lost 5 bases and 8 bases, in that order; junction bases with no gene match: 10. The CDR3 runs to 14 residues. Germline CDR1 reads MGHRA; CDR2 reads YSYEKL.

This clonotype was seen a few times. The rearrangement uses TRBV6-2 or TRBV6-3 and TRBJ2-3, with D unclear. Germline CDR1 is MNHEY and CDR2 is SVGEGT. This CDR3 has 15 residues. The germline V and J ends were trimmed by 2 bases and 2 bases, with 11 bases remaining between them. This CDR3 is CASSYVALTTDTQYF. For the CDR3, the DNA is TGTGCCAGCAGTTACGTTGCGCTTACCACAGATACGCAGTATTTT.

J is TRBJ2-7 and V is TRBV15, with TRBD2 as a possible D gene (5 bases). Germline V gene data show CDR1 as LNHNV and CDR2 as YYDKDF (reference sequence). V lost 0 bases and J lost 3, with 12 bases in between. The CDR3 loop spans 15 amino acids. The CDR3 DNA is TGTGCCACCAGCAGAGATCCGGGAAAAGTCTACGAGCAGTACTTC. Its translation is CATSRDPGKVYEQYF.

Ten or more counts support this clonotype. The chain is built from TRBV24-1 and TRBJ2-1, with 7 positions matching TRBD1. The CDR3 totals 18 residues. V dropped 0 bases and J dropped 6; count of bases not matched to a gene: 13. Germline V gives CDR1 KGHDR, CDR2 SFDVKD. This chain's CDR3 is CATSDLSAHRGGGNEQFF. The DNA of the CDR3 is TGTGCCACCAGTGATTTGTCGGCCCACAGGGGTGGGGGCAATGAGCAGTTCTTC.

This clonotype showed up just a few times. CDR3 residues: CASSSDRDQETQYF. For the CDR3, the DNA is TGCGCCAGCAGCTCCGACAGGGACCAAGAGACCCAGTACTTC. The chain is built from TRBV5-1 and TRBJ2-5, with 7 bases fitting TRBD1. The CDR3 runs to 14 residues. V shed 3 bases and J 0 bases; nucleotides not matched to a gene: 2. CDR1 is SGHRS, CDR2 YFSETQ, per germline.

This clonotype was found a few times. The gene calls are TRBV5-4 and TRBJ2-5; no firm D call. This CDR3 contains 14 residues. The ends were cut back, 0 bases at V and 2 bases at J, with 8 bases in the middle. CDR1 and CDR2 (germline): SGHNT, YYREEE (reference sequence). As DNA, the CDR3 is TGTGCCAGCAGCTTGGTTCCCATACAAGAGACCCAGTACTTC. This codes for CASSLVPIQETQYF. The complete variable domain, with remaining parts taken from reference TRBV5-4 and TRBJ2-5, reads ETGVTQSPTHLIKTRGQQVTLRCSSQSGHNTVSWYQQALGQGPQFIFQYYREEENGRGNFPPRFSGLQFPNYSSELNVNALELDDSALYLCASSLVPIQETQYFGPGTRLLVL.

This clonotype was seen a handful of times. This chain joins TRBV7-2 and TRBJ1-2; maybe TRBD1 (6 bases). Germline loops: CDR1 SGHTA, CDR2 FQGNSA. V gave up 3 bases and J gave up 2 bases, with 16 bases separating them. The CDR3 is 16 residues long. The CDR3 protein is CASSLVGTTGNYGYTF. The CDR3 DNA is TGTGCCAGCAGCTTGGTAGGAACCACAGGGAACTATGGCTACACCTTC.

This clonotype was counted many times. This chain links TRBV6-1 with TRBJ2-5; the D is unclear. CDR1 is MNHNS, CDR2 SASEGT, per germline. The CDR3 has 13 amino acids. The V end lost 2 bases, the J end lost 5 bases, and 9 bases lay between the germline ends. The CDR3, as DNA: TGTGCCAGCAGTGAAAATTTCGTCGAGACCCAGTACTTC. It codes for CASSENFVETQYF.

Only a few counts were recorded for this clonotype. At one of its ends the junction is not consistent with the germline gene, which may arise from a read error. CDR3 sequence: CASSLSDGNAGELFF. The CDR3 DNA follows: TGTGCCAGCAGCTTATCGGACGGGAACGCCGGGGAGCTGTTTTTT. The chain employs TRBV7-3 and TRBJ2-2; possibly TRBD2 for D (5 bases). The CDR3 spans 15 residues. Germline V CDR1 and CDR2: SGHTA, FQGTGA.

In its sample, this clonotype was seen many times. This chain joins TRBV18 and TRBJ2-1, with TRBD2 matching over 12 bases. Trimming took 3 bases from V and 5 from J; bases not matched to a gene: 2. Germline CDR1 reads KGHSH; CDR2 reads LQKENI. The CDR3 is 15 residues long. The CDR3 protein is CASSPRTSGDNEQFF. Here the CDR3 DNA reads TGTGCCAGCTCACCGCGGACTAGCGGGGACAATGAGCAGTTCTTC.

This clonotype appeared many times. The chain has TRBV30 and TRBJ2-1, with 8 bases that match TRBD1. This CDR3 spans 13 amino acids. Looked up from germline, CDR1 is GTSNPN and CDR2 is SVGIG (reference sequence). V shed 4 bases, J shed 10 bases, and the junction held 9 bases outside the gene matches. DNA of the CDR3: TGTGCCTGGAATCGACAACAGGGGGGCGAGCAGTTCTTC. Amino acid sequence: CAWNRQQGGEQFF.

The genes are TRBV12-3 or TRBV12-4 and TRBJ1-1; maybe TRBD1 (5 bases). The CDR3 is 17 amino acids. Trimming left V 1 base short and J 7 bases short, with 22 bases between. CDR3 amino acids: CASSLVGAPPRGGEAFF. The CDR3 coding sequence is TGTGCCAGCAGTTTAGTAGGTGCACCCCCTAGGGGAGGTGAAGCTTTCTTT.

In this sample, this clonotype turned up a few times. CDR3 DNA: TGTGCCAGCAGTTTCTCGAGCTCCTACAATGAGCAGTTCTTC. Protein: CASSFSSSYNEQFF. The V gene is TRBV6-5, the J gene TRBJ2-1; D uncertain. The length of the CDR3 is 14 residues. From germline, CDR1 is MNHEY and CDR2 SVGAGI. V was clipped by 4 bases and J by 0 bases, with 7 bases between them.